The sequence of this T cell receptor (beta chain) was determined in a study of blood T cell repertoires in COVID-19. Study-wide context: COVID-19 samples from acute and convalescent phases originated in the United States, Italy and Spain. Nucleic acid was either cDNA or gDNA, and it came from T cells, B-cell-depleted T cells, or PBMCs.

CDR3 size: 12 residues. V lost 5 bases and J lost 7, with 11 bases in between. The germline V gene has CDR1 SGHTA and CDR2 FQGNSA. As originally analysed: Amplification with reference gene primers provided the estimates of nucleated cell counts. Libraries were prepared by immunoSEQ multiplex PCR; TCRdb keeps only in-frame clonotypes and omits some of them. Clone size and the V and J calls come from that table; the DNA yielded D and trimming. The sample records over 100,000 clones, approximately 88% being singletons. This TCR derives from a man between 45 and 60 years old with acute or convalescent COVID-19. The chain has TRBV7-2 and TRBJ1-1; D remains unclear. Source material: peripheral blood. As DNA, the CDR3 is TGTGCCAGCAGCCAAAGGGAGGGTGAAGCTTTCTTT. Its translation: CASSQREGEAFF.